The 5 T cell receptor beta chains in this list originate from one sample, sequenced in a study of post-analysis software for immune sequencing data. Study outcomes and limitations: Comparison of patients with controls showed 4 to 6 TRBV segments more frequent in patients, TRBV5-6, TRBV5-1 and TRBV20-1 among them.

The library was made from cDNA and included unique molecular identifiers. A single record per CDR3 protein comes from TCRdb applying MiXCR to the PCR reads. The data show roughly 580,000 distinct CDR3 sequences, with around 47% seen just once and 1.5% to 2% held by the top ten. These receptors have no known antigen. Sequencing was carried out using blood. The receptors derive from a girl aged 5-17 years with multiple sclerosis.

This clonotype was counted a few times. The CDR3 is CSVGGGAYEQYF. Here the CDR3 DNA reads TGCAGCGTTGGGGGAGGGGCCTACGAGCAGTACTTC. The chain combines TRBV29-1 with TRBJ2-7, with TRBD2 matching 7 bases. In germline, CDR1 is SQVTM, CDR2 ANQGSEA. The CDR3 loop spans 12 amino acids. The V and J ends lost 4 bases and 2 bases, in that order; junction bases with no gene match: 2.

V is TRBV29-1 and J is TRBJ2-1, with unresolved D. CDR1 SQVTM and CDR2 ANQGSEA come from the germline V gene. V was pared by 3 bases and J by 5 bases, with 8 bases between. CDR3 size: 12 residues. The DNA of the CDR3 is TGCAGCGTTGAGGCAGGTCACAATGAGCAGTTCTTC. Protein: CSVEAGHNEQFF.

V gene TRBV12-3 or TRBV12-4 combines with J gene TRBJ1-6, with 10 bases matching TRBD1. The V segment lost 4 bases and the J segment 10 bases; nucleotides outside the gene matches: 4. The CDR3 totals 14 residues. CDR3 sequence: CASSSGTGDSPLHF. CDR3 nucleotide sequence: TGTGCCAGCAGTTCCGGGACAGGGGACTCACCCCTCCACTTT.

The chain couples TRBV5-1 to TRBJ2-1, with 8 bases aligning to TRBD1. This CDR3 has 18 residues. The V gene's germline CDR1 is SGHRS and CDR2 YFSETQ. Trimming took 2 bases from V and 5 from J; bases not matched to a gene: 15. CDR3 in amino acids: CASSFETGARTIHNEQFF. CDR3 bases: TGCGCCAGCAGCTTCGAGACAGGGGCCCGGACCATCCACAATGAGCAGTTCTTC.

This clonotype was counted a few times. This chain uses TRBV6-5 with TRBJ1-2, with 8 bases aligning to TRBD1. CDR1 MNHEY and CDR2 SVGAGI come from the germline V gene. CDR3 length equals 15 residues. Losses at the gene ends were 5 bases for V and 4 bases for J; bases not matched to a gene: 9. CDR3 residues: CASSTRDRNPYGYTF. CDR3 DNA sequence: TGTGCCAGCAGTACCCGGGACAGGAACCCCTATGGCTACACCTTC.